This record covers a single T cell receptor (beta chain). The antigen is not known. A multiplex PCR was run with 60 Vbeta primers and 13 Jbeta primers. Profiled with immunoSEQ multiplex PCR; TCRdb holds only in-frame clones, not every one. The data contain over 150,000 clones, 82% of them seen just once; the ten biggest clones take up approximately 1.4%. This specimen belongs to a study of cytomegalovirus exposure and HLA in healthy donors. Study outcomes and limitations: Later on, a genetic analysis was performed. It linked a missense variant in DCLRE1C with V- and J-gene trimming of TCR beta.

This sequence was found in a girl aged 10-17 years in good health and CMV-seropositive. The sequenced sample was PBMCs.

DNA of the CDR3: TGCAGCGGGCAGGAGGGAGAGGAGACCCAGTACTTC. Encoded protein: CSGQEGEETQYF. The chain recombines TRBV29-1 with TRBJ2-5; D might be TRBD2 (6 bases). Germline loops: CDR1 SQVTM, CDR2 ANQGSEA. Deletions cut 7 bases from V and 5 bases from J, with 14 bases between. The CDR3 contains 12 residues.